This is a list of T cell receptor beta chains from one sample in a study of blood T cell repertoires in COVID-19. Some clones are missing from TCRdb's copy, which holds only in-frame ones; the method was immunoSEQ multiplex PCR. In the table there are roughly 100,000 clones, 80% to 90% of which are singletons. Sample: peripheral blood. The receptors were gathered from a woman aged 70-85 years with acute or convalescent COVID-19. Both conserved end residues are part of each CDR3. D genes are given only for firm matches. Where a row states a size, it is once, few, many or the class of an expanded clone; other rows omit it.

d_gene: -; abundance: -; j_gene: TRBJ1-2; v_gene: TRBV18; CDR3aa: CASSPQDTYGYTF; CDR3nt: TGTGCCAGCTCACCACAGGACACCTATGGCTACACCTTC
d_gene: -; abundance: -; j_gene: TRBJ1-1; v_gene: TRBV3-1/TRBV3-2; CDR3aa: CASIASDPAGVNTEAFF; CDR3nt: TGTGCCAGCATAGCGAGTGATCCGGCAGGAGTAAACACTGAAGCTTTCTTT
d_gene: TRBD1; abundance: -; j_gene: TRBJ2-2; v_gene: TRBV6-6; CDR3aa: CASSPRGPYTGELFF; CDR3nt: TGTGCCAGCAGTCCCAGGGGGCCATACACCGGGGAGCTGTTTTTT
d_gene: -; abundance: -; j_gene: TRBJ2-5; v_gene: TRBV6-1; CDR3aa: CASSEVPSSGETQYF; CDR3nt: TGTGCCAGCAGTGAAGTCCCAAGTTCCGGGGAGACCCAGTACTTC
d_gene: -; abundance: -; j_gene: TRBJ1-1; v_gene: TRBV10-3; CDR3aa: CAISHPWGQPNTEAFF; CDR3nt: TGTGCCATCAGTCACCCTTGGGGGCAGCCGAACACTGAAGCTTTCTTT
d_gene: -; abundance: -; j_gene: TRBJ2-3; v_gene: TRBV18; CDR3aa: CASSPPPGLPSSTDTQYF; CDR3nt: TGTGCCAGCTCACCACCCCCAGGGCTCCCTTCTAGCACAGATACGCAGTATTTT
d_gene: TRBD1; abundance: -; j_gene: TRBJ1-5; v_gene: TRBV27; CDR3aa: CASSLFGGQVSNQPQHF; CDR3nt: TGTGCCAGCAGTTTATTCGGGGGACAGGTCAGCAATCAGCCCCAGCATTTT
d_gene: TRBD1; abundance: few; j_gene: TRBJ2-7; v_gene: TRBV9; CDR3aa: CASSVGIEGAYQSYEQYF; CDR3nt: TGTGCCAGCAGCGTAGGGATAGAGGGGGCCTATCAGTCCTACGAGCAGTACTTC
d_gene: TRBD2; abundance: few; j_gene: TRBJ2-3; v_gene: TRBV6-4; CDR3aa: CASQPTRGGHTQYF; CDR3nt: TGTGCCAGCCAGCCGACCCGGGGAGGGCATACGCAGTATTTT
d_gene: -; abundance: -; j_gene: TRBJ2-7; v_gene: TRBV27; CDR3aa: CASSRGQGLYEQYF; CDR3nt: TGTGCCAGCAGCCGAGGACAGGGACTATACGAGCAGTACTTC
d_gene: -; abundance: -; j_gene: TRBJ2-1; v_gene: TRBV28; CDR3aa: CATVGSGGFYNEQFF; CDR3nt: TGTGCCACCGTCGGCAGCGGCGGTTTTTACAATGAGCAGTTCTTC
d_gene: TRBD1; abundance: -; j_gene: TRBJ2-7; v_gene: TRBV11-2; CDR3aa: CASSHRGAEQYF; CDR3nt: TGTGCCAGCAGCCACAGGGGGGCCGAGCAGTACTTC
d_gene: TRBD1; abundance: -; j_gene: TRBJ1-1; v_gene: TRBV7-8; CDR3aa: CASSPRQGNSNTEAFF; CDR3nt: TGTGCCAGCAGCCCCCGACAGGGCAATAGTAACACTGAAGCTTTCTTT
d_gene: -; abundance: -; j_gene: TRBJ2-3; v_gene: TRBV19; CDR3aa: CASSILTADTQYF; CDR3nt: TGTGCCAGTAGTATATTAACGGCAGATACGCAGTATTTT
d_gene: -; abundance: once; j_gene: TRBJ2-7; v_gene: TRBV27; CDR3aa: CASSLKAHSSYEQYF; CDR3nt: TGTGCCAGCAGTTTAAAAGCCCACAGCAGCTACGAGCAGTACTTC
d_gene: TRBD2; abundance: -; j_gene: TRBJ2-7; v_gene: TRBV13; CDR3aa: CASSPIAGGPQEQYF; CDR3nt: TGTGCCAGCAGCCCGATAGCGGGAGGGCCGCAGGAGCAGTACTTC
d_gene: -; abundance: few; j_gene: TRBJ1-1; v_gene: TRBV7-9; CDR3aa: CATSLNREGTEAFF; CDR3nt: TGTGCCACCTCCTTAAACAGGGAGGGCACTGAAGCTTTCTTT
d_gene: -; abundance: -; j_gene: TRBJ1-2; v_gene: TRBV6-2/TRBV6-3; CDR3aa: CASSSLREGYGYTF; CDR3nt: TGTGCCAGCAGTTCGCTCAGGGAAGGCTATGGCTACACCTTC
d_gene: TRBD2; abundance: -; j_gene: TRBJ2-7; v_gene: TRBV7-8; CDR3aa: CASSSARASGSSYEQYF; CDR3nt: TGTGCCAGCAGCTCCGCCCGGGCTAGCGGGAGCTCCTACGAGCAGTACTTC
d_gene: -; abundance: few; j_gene: TRBJ1-1; v_gene: TRBV10-1; CDR3aa: CASSGQLGTEAFF; CDR3nt: TGCGCCAGCAGCGGACAGCTGGGGACTGAAGCTTTCTTT
d_gene: TRBD1; abundance: once; j_gene: TRBJ1-1; v_gene: TRBV7-8; CDR3aa: CASSGGDRGLNTEAFF; CDR3nt: TGTGCCAGCAGCGGGGGGGACAGGGGGCTGAACACTGAAGCTTTCTTT
d_gene: TRBD2; abundance: -; j_gene: TRBJ2-7; v_gene: TRBV7-9; CDR3aa: CASSLDRDYHYEQYF; CDR3nt: TGTGCCAGCAGCTTAGACCGGGACTACCACTACGAGCAGTACTTC
d_gene: TRBD1; abundance: -; j_gene: TRBJ1-2; v_gene: TRBV3-1/TRBV3-2; CDR3aa: CASSQGTGKTYGYTF; CDR3nt: TGTGCCAGCAGCCAAGGGACAGGGAAGACCTATGGCTACACCTTC
d_gene: -; abundance: -; j_gene: TRBJ1-2; v_gene: TRBV19; CDR3aa: CASSVLNYGYTF; CDR3nt: TGTGCCAGTAGTGTACTAAACTATGGCTACACCTTC
d_gene: TRBD1; abundance: once; j_gene: TRBJ1-4; v_gene: TRBV6-5; CDR3aa: CASSPLTGPNEKLFF; CDR3nt: TGTGCCAGCAGCCCCCTGACAGGGCCGAATGAAAAACTGTTTTTT
d_gene: -; abundance: -; j_gene: TRBJ1-5; v_gene: TRBV28; CDR3aa: CATTRDGNQPQHF; CDR3nt: TGTGCCACCACGCGGGACGGTAATCAGCCCCAGCATTTT
d_gene: TRBD1; abundance: -; j_gene: TRBJ1-4; v_gene: TRBV12-3/TRBV12-4; CDR3aa: CASRPQGDEKLFF; CDR3nt: TGTGCCAGCCGACCCCAGGGGGATGAAAAACTGTTTTTT
d_gene: -; abundance: -; j_gene: TRBJ2-1; v_gene: TRBV7-2; CDR3aa: CASSLRGRAHNEQFF; CDR3nt: TGTGCCAGCAGCTTAAGGGGGAGGGCCCACAATGAGCAGTTCTTC
d_gene: -; abundance: -; j_gene: TRBJ1-2; v_gene: TRBV6-1; CDR3aa: CASSQTGEASYGYTF; CDR3nt: TGTGCCAGCAGTCAGACCGGGGAGGCATCCTATGGCTACACCTTC
d_gene: TRBD1; abundance: -; j_gene: TRBJ1-5; v_gene: TRBV7-2; CDR3aa: CASSSGQGDNQPQHF; CDR3nt: TGTGCCAGCAGCTCGGGACAGGGGGACAATCAGCCCCAGCATTTT
d_gene: TRBD1; abundance: -; j_gene: TRBJ2-7; v_gene: TRBV5-4; CDR3aa: CASSLDRGQTYEQYF; CDR3nt: TGTGCCAGCAGCCTAGACAGGGGACAAACCTACGAGCAGTACTTC
d_gene: TRBD1; abundance: -; j_gene: TRBJ1-4; v_gene: TRBV7-9; CDR3aa: CASSPDRVNEKLFF; CDR3nt: TGTGCCAGCAGCCCGGACAGGGTTAATGAAAAACTGTTTTTT
d_gene: -; abundance: -; j_gene: TRBJ1-2; v_gene: TRBV19; CDR3aa: CASSMTGDYGYTF; CDR3nt: TGTGCCAGTAGTATGACCGGAGACTATGGCTACACCTTC
d_gene: -; abundance: -; j_gene: TRBJ1-3; v_gene: TRBV7-8; CDR3aa: CASSTITGTSGNTIYF; CDR3nt: TGTGCCAGCAGCACAATTACAGGGACCTCTGGAAACACCATATATTTT
d_gene: TRBD2; abundance: -; j_gene: TRBJ2-7; v_gene: TRBV7-2; CDR3aa: CASSRGLPHSEQYF; CDR3nt: TGTGCCAGCAGCAGGGGACTACCTCATAGCGAGCAGTACTTC